Included here is one T cell receptor beta chain sequence, with context. Germline V CDR1 and CDR2: SEHNR, FQNEAQ (reference sequence). Trimming stripped 4 bases from V and 10 bases from J, with 14 bases between. CDR3 length: 13 amino acids. Sequenced by immunoSEQ multiplex PCR; TCRdb stores in-frame clones only, minus some. The profile covers roughly 30,000 clones, with less than 90% appearing a single time and roughly 7.4% taken by the ten largest. The data derive from a study of T cell changes during pregnancy in multiple sclerosis. The specimen was CD8+ T cells from peripheral blood mononuclear cells, collected before pregnancy. This TCR derives from a female donor with multiple sclerosis, enrolled in a pregnancy study. The chain links TRBV7-9 to TRBJ2-1; D is unresolved. CDR3 sequence: CASSSPQALEQFF. The DNA for the CDR3 is TGTGCCAGCAGCTCACCCCAGGCCCTGGAGCAGTTCTTC.